These 6 T cell receptor beta chains were all obtained from the same sample, sequenced in a study of cytomegalovirus exposure and HLA in healthy donors. The primer mix had 60 Vbeta and 13 Jbeta primers. Sequenced by immunoSEQ multiplex PCR; TCRdb stores in-frame clones only, minus some. The data contain roughly 130,000 clones, about 85% of them singletons. Specimen: PBMCs. These receptors all stem from a boy between 10 and 17 years old in good health and CMV-seronegative.

V is TRBV27 and J is TRBJ1-5; the D is unclear. Trimming cost V 5 bases and J 4 bases, with 12 bases left between them. The CDR3 length is 14 residues. Germline V gene sequence: CDR1 MNHEY, CDR2 SMNVEV (reference sequence). CDR3 protein: CASSTRWENQPQHF. The CDR3 DNA is TGTGCCAGCAGTACCCGGTGGGAGAATCAGCCCCAGCATTTT.

V is TRBV9 and J is TRBJ2-7; TRBD2 might be the D (6 bases). CDR1 is SGDLS and CDR2 is YYNGEE in the germline V gene. The CDR3 contains 15 residues. Trimming removed 1 base from V and 2 bases from J, with 13 bases in between. The CDR3 loop reads CASSVSAGPAYEQYF. DNA of the CDR3: TGTGCCAGCAGCGTATCGGCGGGGCCAGCCTACGAGCAGTACTTC.

This sequence joins TRBV20-1 and TRBJ2-3; D uncertain. Germline V gene lookup returns CDR1 DFQATT and CDR2 SNEGSKA (reference sequence). Trimming took off 2 bases at V and 6 bases at J, with 6 bases between the two ends. The CDR3 is 11 amino acids. CDR3 region: CSARMGDTQYF. CDR3 bases: TGCAGTGCTAGAATGGGCGATACGCAGTATTTT.

In this sample, this clone turned up once. The J gene is TRBJ2-7, the V gene TRBV6-5; D is undetermined. Germline V gene lookup returns CDR1 MNHEY and CDR2 SVGAGI. V was cut by 0 bases and J by 2 bases, with 5 bases left in between. The CDR3 extends over 13 amino acids. CDR3 DNA sequence: TGTGCCAGCAGTTACTCTTCGGCCTACGAGCAGTACTTC. Protein: CASSYSSAYEQYF.

This chain links TRBV7-2 with TRBJ2-5; D is perhaps TRBD2 (6 bases). Deletions cut 4 bases from V and 2 bases from J, with 8 bases between. Germline CDR1 reads SGHTA; CDR2 reads FQGNSA. This CDR3 is 13 amino acids long. The CDR3 DNA reads as TGTGCCAGCAGCTCGGGACTTCAAGAGACCCAGTACTTC. Residues: CASSSGLQETQYF.

This sequence joins TRBV4-3 and TRBJ2-7; maybe TRBD2 (6 bases). Germline CDR1 and CDR2: LGHNA and YSLEER. The CDR3 is 14 residues long. Trimming took off 1 base at V and 3 bases at J, with 10 bases between the two ends. The CDR3 DNA follows: TGCGCCAGCAGCCAAGGAGCCGGGGGCTACGAGCAGTACTTC. It encodes CASSQGAGGYEQYF.